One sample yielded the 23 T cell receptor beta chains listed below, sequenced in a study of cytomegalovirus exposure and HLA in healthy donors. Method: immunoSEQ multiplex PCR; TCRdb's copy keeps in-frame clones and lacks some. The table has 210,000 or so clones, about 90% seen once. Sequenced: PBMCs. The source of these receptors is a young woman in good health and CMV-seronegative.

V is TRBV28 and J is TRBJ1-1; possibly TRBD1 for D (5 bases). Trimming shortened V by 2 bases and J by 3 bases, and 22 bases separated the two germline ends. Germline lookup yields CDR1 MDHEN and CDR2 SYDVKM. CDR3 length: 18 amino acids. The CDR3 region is CASSLSVVRGLGDTEAFF. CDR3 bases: TGTGCCAGCAGTTTAAGTGTTGTCCGGGGACTGGGGGACACTGAAGCTTTCTTT.

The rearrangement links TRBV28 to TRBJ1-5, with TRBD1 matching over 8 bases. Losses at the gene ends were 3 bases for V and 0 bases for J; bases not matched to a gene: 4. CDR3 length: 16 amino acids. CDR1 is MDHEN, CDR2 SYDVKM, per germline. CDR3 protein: CASSLGRGHSNQPQHF. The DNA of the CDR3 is TGTGCCAGCAGTTTGGGCAGGGGGCATAGCAATCAGCCCCAGCATTTT.

CDR3 DNA: TGTGCCAGTACCCCGGAGGCGGGAGACTACGAGCAGTACTTC. It yields the protein CASTPEAGDYEQYF. V usage is TRBV7-8 and J usage is TRBJ2-7; 7 nucleotides agree with TRBD2. The CDR3 covers 14 residues. CDR1 is SGHVS and CDR2 is FQNEAQ in the germline V gene. The J segment lost 3 bases and the V segment lost 9 bases, leaving 11 bases of the junction unmatched.

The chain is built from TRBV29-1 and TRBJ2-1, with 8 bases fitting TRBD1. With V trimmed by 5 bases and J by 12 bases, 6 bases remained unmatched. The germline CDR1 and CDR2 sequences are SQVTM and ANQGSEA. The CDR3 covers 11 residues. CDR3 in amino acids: CSVRDRPGQFF. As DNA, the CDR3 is TGCAGCGTTCGGGACAGGCCGGGGCAGTTCTTC.

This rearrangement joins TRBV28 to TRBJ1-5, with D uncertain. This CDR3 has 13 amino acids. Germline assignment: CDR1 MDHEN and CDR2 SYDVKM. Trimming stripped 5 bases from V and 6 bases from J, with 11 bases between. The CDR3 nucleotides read TGTGCCAGCAGTCCGGGAATAGTTCAGCCCCAGCATTTT. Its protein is CASSPGIVQPQHF.

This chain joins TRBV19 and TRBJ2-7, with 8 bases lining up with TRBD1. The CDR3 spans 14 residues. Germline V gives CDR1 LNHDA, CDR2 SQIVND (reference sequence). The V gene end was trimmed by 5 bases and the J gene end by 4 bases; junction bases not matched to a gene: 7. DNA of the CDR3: TGTGCCAGTAGTGTCGGGACAGGACGTTACGAGCAGTACTTC. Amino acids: CASSVGTGRYEQYF.

In DNA form, the CDR3 reads TGCGCCAGCAGCGGTAGGACTAGCGGGAGGAATGAGCAGTTCTTC. Amino acids: CASSGRTSGRNEQFF. This sequence joins TRBV4-1 and TRBJ2-1, with 14 bases identical to TRBD2. The V and J ends lost 5 bases and 7 bases, in that order; junction bases with no gene match: 4. Per the germline V gene, CDR1 is MGHRA and CDR2 is YSYEKL. The CDR3 sequence is 15 residues long.

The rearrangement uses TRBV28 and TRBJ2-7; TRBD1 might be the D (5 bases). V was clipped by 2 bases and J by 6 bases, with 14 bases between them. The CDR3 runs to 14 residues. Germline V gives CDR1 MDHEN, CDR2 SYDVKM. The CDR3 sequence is CASSLGGRVGEQYF. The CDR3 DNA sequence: TGTGCCAGCAGTTTAGGTGGCAGGGTCGGCGAGCAGTACTTC.

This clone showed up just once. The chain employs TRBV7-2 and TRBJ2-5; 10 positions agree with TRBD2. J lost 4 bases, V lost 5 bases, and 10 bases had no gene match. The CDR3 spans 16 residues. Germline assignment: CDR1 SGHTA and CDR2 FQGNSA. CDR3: CASSQRLAGLGETQYF. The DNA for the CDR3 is TGTGCCAGCAGCCAACGACTAGCGGGTCTCGGAGAGACCCAGTACTTC.

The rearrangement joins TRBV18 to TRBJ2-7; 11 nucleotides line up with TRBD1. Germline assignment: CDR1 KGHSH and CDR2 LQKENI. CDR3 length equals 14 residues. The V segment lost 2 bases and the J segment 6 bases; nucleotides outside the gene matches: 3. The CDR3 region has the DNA TGTGCCAGCTCACCAGCCGGGACAGGGGGCGAGCAGTACTTC. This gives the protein CASSPAGTGGEQYF.

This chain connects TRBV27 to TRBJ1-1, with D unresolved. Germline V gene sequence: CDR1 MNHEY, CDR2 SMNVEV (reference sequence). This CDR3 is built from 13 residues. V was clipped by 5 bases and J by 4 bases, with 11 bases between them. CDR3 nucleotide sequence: TGTGCCAGCAGTGGTACCGGGTCCACTGAAGCTTTCTTT. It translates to CASSGTGSTEAFF.

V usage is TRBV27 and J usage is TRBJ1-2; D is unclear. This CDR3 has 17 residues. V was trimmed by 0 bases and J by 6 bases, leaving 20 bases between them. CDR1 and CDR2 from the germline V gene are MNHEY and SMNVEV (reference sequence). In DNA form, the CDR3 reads TGTGCCAGCAGTTTATCGGGAGAGCGGGCTGGAGTTGATGGCTACACCTTC. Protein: CASSLSGERAGVDGYTF.

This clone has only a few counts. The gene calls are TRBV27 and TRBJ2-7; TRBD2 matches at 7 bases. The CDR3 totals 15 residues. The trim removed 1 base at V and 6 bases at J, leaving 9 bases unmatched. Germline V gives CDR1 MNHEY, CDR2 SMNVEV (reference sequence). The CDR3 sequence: CASSLFGGNLGEQYF. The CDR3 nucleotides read TGTGCCAGCAGTTTATTCGGGGGGAACCTCGGCGAGCAGTACTTC.

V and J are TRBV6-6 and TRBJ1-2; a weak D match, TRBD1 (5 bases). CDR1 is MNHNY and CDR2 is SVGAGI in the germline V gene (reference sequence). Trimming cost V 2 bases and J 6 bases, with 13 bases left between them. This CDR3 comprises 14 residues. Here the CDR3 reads CASSYAPGLDGYTF. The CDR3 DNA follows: TGTGCCAGCAGTTACGCTCCAGGGTTGGATGGCTACACCTTC.

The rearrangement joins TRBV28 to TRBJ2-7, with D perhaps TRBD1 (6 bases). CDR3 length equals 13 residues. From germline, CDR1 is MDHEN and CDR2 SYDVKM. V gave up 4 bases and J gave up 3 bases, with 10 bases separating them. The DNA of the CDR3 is TGTGCCAGCAGTTGGGGCAGGGGCTACGAGCAGTACTTC. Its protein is CASSWGRGYEQYF. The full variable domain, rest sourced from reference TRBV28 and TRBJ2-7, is DVKVTQSSRYLVKRTGEKVFLECVQDMDHENMFWYRQDPGLGLRLIYFSYDVKMKEKGDIPEGYSVSREKKERFSLILESASTNQTSMYLCASSWGRGYEQYFGPGTRLTVT.

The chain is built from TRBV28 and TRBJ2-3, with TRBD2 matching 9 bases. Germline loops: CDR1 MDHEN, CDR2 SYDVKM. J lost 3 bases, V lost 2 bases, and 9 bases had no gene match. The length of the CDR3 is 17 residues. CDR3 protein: CASSLRLAGYVTDTQYF. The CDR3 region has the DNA TGTGCCAGCAGTTTACGGCTAGCGGGGTATGTAACAGATACGCAGTATTTT.

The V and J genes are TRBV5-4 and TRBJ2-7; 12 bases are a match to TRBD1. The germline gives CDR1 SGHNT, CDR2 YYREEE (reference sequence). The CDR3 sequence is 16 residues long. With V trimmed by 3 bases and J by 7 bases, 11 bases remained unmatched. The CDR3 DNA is TGTGCCAGCAGCTCAAATCCGGGACAGGGGGCAGTAGAGCAGTACTTC. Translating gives CASSSNPGQGAVEQYF.

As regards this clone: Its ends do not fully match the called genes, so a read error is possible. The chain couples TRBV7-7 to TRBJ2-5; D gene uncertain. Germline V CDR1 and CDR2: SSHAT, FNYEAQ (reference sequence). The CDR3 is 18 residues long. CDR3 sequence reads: CASSLVPSVYPIQETQYF. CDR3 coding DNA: TGTGCTAGCAGCTTAGTACCTAGTGTTTACCCGATACAAGAGACCCAGTACTTC.

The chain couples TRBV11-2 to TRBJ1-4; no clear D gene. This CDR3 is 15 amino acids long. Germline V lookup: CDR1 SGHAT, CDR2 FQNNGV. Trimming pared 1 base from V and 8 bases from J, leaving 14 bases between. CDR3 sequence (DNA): TGTGCCAGCAGCTTAGGGGCAATTGGTGGCGAAAAACTGTTTTTT. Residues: CASSLGAIGGEKLFF.

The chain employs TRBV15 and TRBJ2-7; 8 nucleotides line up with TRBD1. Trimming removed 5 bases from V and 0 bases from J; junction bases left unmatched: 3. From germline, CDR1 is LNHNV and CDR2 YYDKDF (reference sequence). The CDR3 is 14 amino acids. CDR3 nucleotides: TGTGCCACCAGCCGGGACAGGTTCTCCTACGAGCAGTACTTC. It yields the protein CATSRDRFSYEQYF.

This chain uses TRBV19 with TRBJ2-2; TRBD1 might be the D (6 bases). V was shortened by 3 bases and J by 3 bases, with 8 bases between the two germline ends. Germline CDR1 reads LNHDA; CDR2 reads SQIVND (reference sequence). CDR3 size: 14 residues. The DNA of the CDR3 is TGTGCCAGTAGTATTCCAGGGGACACCGGGGAGCTGTTTTTT. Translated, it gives CASSIPGDTGELFF.

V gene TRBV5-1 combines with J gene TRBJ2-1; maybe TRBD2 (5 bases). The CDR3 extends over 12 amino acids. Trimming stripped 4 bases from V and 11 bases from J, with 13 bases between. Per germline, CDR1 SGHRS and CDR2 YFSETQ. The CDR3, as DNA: TGCGCCAGCAGCCCCAGCGGAACTAAGCAGTTCTTC. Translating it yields CASSPSGTKQFF. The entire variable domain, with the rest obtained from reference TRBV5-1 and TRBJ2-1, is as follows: KAGVTQTPRYLIKTRGQQVTLSCSPISGHRSVSWYQQTPGQGLQFLFEYFSETQRNKGNFPGRFSGRQFSNSRSEMNVSTLELGDSALYLCASSPSGTKQFFGPGTRLTVL.

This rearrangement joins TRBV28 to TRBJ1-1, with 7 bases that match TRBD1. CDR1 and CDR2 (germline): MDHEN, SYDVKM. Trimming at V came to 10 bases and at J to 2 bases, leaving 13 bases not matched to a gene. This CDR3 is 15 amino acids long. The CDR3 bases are TGTGCCACAGGGGGTGAGGGATCAATTAACACTGAAGCTTTCTTT. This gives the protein CATGGEGSINTEAFF.